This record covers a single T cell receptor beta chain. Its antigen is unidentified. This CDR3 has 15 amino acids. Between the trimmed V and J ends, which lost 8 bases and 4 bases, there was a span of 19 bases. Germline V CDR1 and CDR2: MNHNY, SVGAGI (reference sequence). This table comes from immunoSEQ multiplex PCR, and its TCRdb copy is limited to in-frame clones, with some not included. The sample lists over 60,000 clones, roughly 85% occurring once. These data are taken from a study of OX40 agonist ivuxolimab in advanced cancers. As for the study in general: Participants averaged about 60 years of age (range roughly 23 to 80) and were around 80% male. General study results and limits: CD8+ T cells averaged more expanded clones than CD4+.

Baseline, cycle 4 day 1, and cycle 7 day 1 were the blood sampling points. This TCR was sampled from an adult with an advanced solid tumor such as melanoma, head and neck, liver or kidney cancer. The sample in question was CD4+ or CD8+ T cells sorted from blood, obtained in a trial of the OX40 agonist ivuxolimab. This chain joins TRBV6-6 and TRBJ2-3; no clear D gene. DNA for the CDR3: TGTGCCAGCGGAAAACAAAATTTGTTATCAGATACGCAGTATTTT. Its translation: CASGKQNLLSDTQYF.